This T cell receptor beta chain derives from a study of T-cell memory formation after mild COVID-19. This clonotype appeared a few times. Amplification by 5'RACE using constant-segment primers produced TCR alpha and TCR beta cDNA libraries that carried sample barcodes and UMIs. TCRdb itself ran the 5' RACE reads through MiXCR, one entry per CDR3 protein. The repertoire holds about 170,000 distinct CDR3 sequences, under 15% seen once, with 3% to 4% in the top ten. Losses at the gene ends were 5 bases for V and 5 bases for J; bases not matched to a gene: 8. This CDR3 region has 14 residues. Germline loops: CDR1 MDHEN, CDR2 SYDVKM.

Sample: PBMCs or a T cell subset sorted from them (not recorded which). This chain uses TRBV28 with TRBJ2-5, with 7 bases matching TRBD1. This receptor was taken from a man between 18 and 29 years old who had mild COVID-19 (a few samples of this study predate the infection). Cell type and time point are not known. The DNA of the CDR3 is TGTGCCAGCAGTCGACAGGGTACAAGCGAGACCCAGTACTTC. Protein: CASSRQGTSETQYF.